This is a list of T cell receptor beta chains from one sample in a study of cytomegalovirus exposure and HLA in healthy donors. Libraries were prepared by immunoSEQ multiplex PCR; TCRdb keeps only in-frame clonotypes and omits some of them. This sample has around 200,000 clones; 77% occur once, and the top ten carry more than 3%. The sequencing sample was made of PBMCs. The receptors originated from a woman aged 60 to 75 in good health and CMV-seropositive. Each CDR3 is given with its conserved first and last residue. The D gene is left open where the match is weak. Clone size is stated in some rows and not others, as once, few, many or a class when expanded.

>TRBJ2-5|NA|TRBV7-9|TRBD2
TGTGCCAGCAGCCATGCACTAGCGGCGCAAGAGACCCAGTACTTC
CASSHALAAQETQYF
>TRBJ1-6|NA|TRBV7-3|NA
TGTGCCAGCAGTTCAGGAGGTAGTTCACCCCTCCACTTT
CASSSGGSSPLHF
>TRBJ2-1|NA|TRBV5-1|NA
TGCGCCAGCAGCTTGGCGCCAGGGGCGAGCAATGAGCAGTTCTTC
CASSLAPGASNEQFF
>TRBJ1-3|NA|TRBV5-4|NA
TGTGCCAGCAGCTTGGGGCAACACGAGGGAACGGGAAACACCATATATTTT
CASSLGQHEGTGNTIYF
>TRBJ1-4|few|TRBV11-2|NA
TGTGCCAGCACCTTACAGGGCCCTAATGAAAAACTGTTTTTT
CASTLQGPNEKLFF
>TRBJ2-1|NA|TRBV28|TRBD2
TGTGCCAGCCGTAAAGCGGGAGGGGGCAATGAGCAGTTCTTC
CASRKAGGGNEQFF
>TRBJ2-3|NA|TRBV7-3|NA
TGTGCCAGCAGCTTAGGACACGTGTCGGATACGCAGTATTTT
CASSLGHVSDTQYF
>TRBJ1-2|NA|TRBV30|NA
TGTGCCTGGAACGTACCAAGAGGCTATGGCTACACCTTC
CAWNVPRGYGYTF
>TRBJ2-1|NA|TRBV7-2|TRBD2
TGTGCCAGCAGGCGGGAGGGCCAGTCCTACAATGAGCAGTTCTTC
CASRREGQSYNEQFF
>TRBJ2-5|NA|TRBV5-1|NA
TGCGCCAGCAGCACGTTGACAGACCCCCAAGAGACCCAGTACTTC
CASSTLTDPQETQYF
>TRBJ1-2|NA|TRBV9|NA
TGTGCCAGCAGCGGTAGTAGGGGCGGAGGGGGCTACACCTTC
CASSGSRGGGGYTF
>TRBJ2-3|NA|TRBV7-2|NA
TGTGCCAGCAGCTTACAGGGGAGCACAGATACGCAGTATTTT
CASSLQGSTDTQYF
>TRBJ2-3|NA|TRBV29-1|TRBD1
TGCAGCGTCAGGGGGTCCCCGCCCGGGCAGGGAAAATTGGCAGATACGCAGTATTTT
CSVRGSPPGQGKLADTQYF
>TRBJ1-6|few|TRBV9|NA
TGTGCCAGCAGCGAGAGCTCCTATAATTCACCCCTCCACTTT
CASSESSYNSPLHF
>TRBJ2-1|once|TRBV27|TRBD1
TGTGCCAGCAGTCCCCGACAGGGTCACTCCTACAATGAGCAGTTCTTC
CASSPRQGHSYNEQFF
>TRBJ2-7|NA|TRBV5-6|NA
TGTGCCAGCACCAAAAACGCCGCTAGCGTATACTTC
CASTKNAASVYF
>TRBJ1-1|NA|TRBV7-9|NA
TGTGCCAGCAGCTCGAACCAGGGGAGGAACACTGAAGCTTTCTTT
CASSSNQGRNTEAFF
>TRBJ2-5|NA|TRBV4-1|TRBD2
TGCGCCAGCAGCCCGAGAGGCGGGGGGCCCCAAGAGACCCAGTACTTC
CASSPRGGGPQETQYF
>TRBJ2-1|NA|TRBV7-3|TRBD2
TGTGCCAGCAGCTTAAGGCTAGCGGCCTACAATGAGCAGTTCTTC
CASSLRLAAYNEQFF
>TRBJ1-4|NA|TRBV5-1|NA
TGCGCCAGCAGCTTAGGACAGACCTTCAATGAAAAACTGTTTTTT
CASSLGQTFNEKLFF
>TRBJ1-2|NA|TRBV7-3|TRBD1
TGTGCCAGCAGCCCGGACAGGGCGGGCTTTGGCTACACCTTC
CASSPDRAGFGYTF
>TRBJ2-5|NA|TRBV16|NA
TGTGCCAGCAGCAGACAGACACAAGAGACCCAGTACTTC
CASSRQTQETQYF
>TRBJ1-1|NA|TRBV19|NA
TGTGCCAGTAGTATAGACGCTTCGACAGCCGGAGAGGTAGCTTTCTTT
CASSIDASTAGEVAFF
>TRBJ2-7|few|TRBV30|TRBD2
TGTGCCTGGAGTACGGGGTGGACTAGCGCCTACGAGCAGTACTTC
CAWSTGWTSAYEQYF
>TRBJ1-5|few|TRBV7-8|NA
TGTGCCAGCACCCATAAGAGGGCTTATAGCAATCAGCCCCAGCATTTT
CASTHKRAYSNQPQHF
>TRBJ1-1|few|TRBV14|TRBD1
TGTGCCAGCAGCCCTTACAGGGGGAGCACTGAAGCTTTCTTT
CASSPYRGSTEAFF
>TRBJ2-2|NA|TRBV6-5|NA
TGTGCCAGCAGTTACTGGGACAAAAACACCGGGGAGCTGTTTTTT
CASSYWDKNTGELFF
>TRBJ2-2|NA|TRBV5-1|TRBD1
TGCGCCAGCAGCTTGGAGGGGACAGGGGGCACCGGGGAGCTGTTTTTT
CASSLEGTGGTGELFF
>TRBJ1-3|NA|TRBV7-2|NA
TGTGCCAGCAGCTCGCGGGGGGGAAACACCATATATTTT
CASSSRGGNTIYF
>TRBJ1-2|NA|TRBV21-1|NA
TGTGCCAGCAGCAAAATCCCTACGAGGGTACGTGGCTACACCTTC
CASSKIPTRVRGYTF
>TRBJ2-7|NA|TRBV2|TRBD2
TGTGCCAGCAGCAGACTAGCGGGGGGCGAGCAGTACTTC
CASSRLAGGEQYF
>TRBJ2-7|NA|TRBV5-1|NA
TGCGCCAGCAGCTTGGAACAGGGCTCCTACGAGCAGTACTTC
CASSLEQGSYEQYF
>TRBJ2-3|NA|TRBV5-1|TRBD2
TGCGCCAGCAGCTTCGGACTAGCGGGAGTTGTAGATACGCAGTATTTT
CASSFGLAGVVDTQYF
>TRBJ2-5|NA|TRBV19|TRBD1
TGTGCCAGCTATTCACCGGGACAGGGTGAGACCCAGTACTTC
CASYSPGQGETQYF
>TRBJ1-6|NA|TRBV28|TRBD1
TGTGCCAGCGGTTCTTCGACAGGGAGCAGGTCCTATAATTCACCCCTCCACTTT
CASGSSTGSRSYNSPLHF
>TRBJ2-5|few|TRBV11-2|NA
TGTGCCAGCAGCCTTTCGTACCAAGAGACCCAGTACTTC
CASSLSYQETQYF
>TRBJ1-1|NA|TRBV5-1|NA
TGCGCCAGCAGCACTAGGACAGTCACTGAAGCTTTCTTT
CASSTRTVTEAFF
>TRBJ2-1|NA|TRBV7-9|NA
TGTGCCAGCAGCCCCTTGCGGCTAGCCACGGGGGATGAGCAGTTCTTC
CASSPLRLATGDEQFF
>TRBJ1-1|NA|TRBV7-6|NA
TGTGCCAGCAGTTCCGCCGGGAACACTGAAGCTTTCTTT
CASSSAGNTEAFF
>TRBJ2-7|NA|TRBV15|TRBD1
TGTGCCACCAGCAGAGGGGGACAGGGGGCTCAAGAGCAGTACTTC
CATSRGGQGAQEQYF
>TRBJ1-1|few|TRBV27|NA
TGTGCCAGCAGTTTGGAGGGTTGGGTCACTGAAGCTTTCTTT
CASSLEGWVTEAFF
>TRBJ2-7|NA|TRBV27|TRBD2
TGTGCCAGCAGTTTATTGGCTAGCGGGACCCGAGAGCAGTACTTC
CASSLLASGTREQYF
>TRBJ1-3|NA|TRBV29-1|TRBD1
TGCAGCGTCGATCGTACAGGGGACTCTGGAAACACCATATATTTT
CSVDRTGDSGNTIYF
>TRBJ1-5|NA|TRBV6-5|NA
TGTGCCAGCAGAAGTACCGGGGGGTTGGAGCATTTT
CASRSTGGLEHF
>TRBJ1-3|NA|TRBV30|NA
TGTGCCTGGAGTGTACTTATGGGAGATTCTGGAAACACCATATATTTT
CAWSVLMGDSGNTIYF
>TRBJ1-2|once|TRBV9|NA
TGTGCCAGCAGCGTAGGGACAGTACCGGGGGGGGGCTACACCTTC
CASSVGTVPGGGYTF
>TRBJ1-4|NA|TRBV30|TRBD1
TGTGCCTGGAGTACAAACAGGGGACGGGTAAAACTGTTTTTT
CAWSTNRGRVKLFF
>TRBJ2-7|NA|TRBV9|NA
TGTGCCAGCAGCGTTCTCTACGAGCAGTACTTC
CASSVLYEQYF
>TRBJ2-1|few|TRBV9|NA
TGTGCCAGCAGTTTCCCTAGCAACGGTGAGCAGTTCTTC
CASSFPSNGEQFF
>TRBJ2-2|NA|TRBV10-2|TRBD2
TGCGCCAGTGGACTAGCGGAGGGATTGAACACCGGGGAGCTGTTTTTT
CASGLAEGLNTGELFF
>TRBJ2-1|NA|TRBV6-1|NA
TGTGCCAGCAGTGAACAGCGGACCTACAATGAGCAGTTCTTC
CASSEQRTYNEQFF
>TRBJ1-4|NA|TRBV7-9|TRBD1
TGTGCCAGCACCTTTGGGACAGGTCATGAGGAAAAACTGTTTTTT
CASTFGTGHEEKLFF
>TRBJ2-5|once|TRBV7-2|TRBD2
TGTGCCAGCAGCTTATCTAGCGGGAACAACCAAGAGACCCAGTACTTC
CASSLSSGNNQETQYF
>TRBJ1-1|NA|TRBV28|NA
TGTGGCCAGGGGTTCCAACAAGCTGAAGCTTTCTTT
CGQGFQQAEAFF
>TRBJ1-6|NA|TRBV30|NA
TGTGCCTGGAGAGCGGCCTCCTATAATTCACCCCTCCACTTT
CAWRAASYNSPLHF
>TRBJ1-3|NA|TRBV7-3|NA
TGTGCCAGCAGCTCCACCGGCCCCCGGACATACTCTGGAAACACCATATATTTT
CASSSTGPRTYSGNTIYF
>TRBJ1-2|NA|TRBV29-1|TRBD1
TGCAGCGTAAGGACAGGGGGGAACTATGGCTACACCTTC
CSVRTGGNYGYTF
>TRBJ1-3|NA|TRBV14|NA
TGTGCCAGCAGCCGCGAGGTGGGCTCTGGAAACACCATATATTTT
CASSREVGSGNTIYF